This record concerns one T cell receptor (beta chain) sequence. This sample stems from a study of blood T cell repertoires in COVID-19. The wider study: PBMCs, B-cell-depleted T cells, or T cells were the source of the cDNA or gDNA that made up the material.

Authors' processing steps: Reference gene primer amplification gave nucleated cell count estimates. Method: immunoSEQ multiplex PCR; TCRdb's copy keeps in-frame clones and lacks some. V, J and clone size are taken as reported in that table, and D and trimming were inferred from the DNA itself. The repertoire holds 200,000 to 300,000 clones, with about 83% as singletons. Trimming took off 0 bases at V and 4 bases at J, with 30 bases between the two ends. The germline V gene encodes CDR1 SGHDN and CDR2 FVKESK. This CDR3 spans 21 amino acids. Sample: peripheral blood. The TCR was taken from a human donor in a cohort sampled during active COVID-19. The rearrangement joins TRBV14 to TRBJ1-2, with D possibly TRBD1 on 5 matching bases. The CDR3 is CASSQDGAGRTRARSSYGYTF. CDR3 DNA: TGTGCCAGCAGCCAAGATGGGGCAGGGCGTACTCGAGCACGGTCTTCCTATGGCTACACCTTC.